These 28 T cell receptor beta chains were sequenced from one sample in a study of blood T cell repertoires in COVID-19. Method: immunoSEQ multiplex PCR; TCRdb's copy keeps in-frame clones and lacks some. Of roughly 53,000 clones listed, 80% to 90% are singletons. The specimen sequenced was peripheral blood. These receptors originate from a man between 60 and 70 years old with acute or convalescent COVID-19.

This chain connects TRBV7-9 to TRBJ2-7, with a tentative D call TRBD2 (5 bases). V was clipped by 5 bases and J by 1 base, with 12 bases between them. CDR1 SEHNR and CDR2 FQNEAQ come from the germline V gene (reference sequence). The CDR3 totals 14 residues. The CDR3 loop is CASSESPGSYEQYF. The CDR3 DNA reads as TGTGCCAGCAGCGAATCCCCGGGATCCTACGAGCAGTACTTC.

Here the CDR3 DNA reads TGCAGCGTTGTAGGGGGCACCGACTTTGGAAACACCATATATTTT. Translating it yields CSVVGGTDFGNTIYF. The chain carries TRBV29-1 and TRBJ1-3, with 7 bases matching TRBD1. J lost 3 bases, V lost 4 bases, and 9 bases had no gene match. CDR3 length: 15 residues. Looked up from germline, CDR1 is SQVTM and CDR2 is ANQGSEA.

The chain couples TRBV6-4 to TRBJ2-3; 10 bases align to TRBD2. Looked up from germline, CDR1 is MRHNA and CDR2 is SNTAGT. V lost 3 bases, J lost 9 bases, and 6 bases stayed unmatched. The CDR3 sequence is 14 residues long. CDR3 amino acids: CASSETSGALTQYF. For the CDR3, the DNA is TGTGCCAGCAGTGAAACTAGCGGGGCCTTGACGCAGTATTTT.

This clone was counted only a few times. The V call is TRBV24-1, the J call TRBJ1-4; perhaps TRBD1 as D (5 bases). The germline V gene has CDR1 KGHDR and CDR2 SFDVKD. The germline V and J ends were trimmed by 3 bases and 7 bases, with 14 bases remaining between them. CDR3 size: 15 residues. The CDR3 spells CATSDAAGDGEKLFF. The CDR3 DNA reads TGTGCCACCAGTGATGCTGCGGGGGATGGTGAAAAACTGTTTTTT.

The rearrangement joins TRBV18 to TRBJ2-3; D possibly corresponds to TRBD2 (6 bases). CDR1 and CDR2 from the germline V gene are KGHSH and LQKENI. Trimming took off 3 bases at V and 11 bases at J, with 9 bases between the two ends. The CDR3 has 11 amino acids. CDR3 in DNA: TGTGCCAGCTCACCGGGGGAGGAGCAGTATTTT. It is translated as CASSPGEEQYF. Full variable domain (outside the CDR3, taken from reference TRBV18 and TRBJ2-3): NAGVMQNPRHLVRRRGQEARLRCSPMKGHSHVYWYRQLPEEGLKFMVYLQKENIIDESGMPKERFSAEFPKEGPSILRIQQVVRGDSAAYFCASSPGEEQYFGPGTRLTVL.

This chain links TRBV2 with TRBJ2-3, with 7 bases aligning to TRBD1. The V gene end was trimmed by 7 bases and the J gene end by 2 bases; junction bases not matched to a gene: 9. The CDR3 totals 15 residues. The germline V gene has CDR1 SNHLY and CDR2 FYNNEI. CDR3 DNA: TGTGCCAGCACGAGGGAAAGGGGGCCCACAGATACGCAGTATTTT. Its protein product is CASTRERGPTDTQYF.

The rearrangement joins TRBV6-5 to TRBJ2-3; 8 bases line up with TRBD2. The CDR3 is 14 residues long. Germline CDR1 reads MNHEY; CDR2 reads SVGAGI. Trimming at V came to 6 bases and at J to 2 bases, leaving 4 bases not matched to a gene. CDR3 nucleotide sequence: TGTGCCAGCAGGCCGGGGGGGCCCACAGATACGCAGTATTTT. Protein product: CASRPGGPTDTQYF.

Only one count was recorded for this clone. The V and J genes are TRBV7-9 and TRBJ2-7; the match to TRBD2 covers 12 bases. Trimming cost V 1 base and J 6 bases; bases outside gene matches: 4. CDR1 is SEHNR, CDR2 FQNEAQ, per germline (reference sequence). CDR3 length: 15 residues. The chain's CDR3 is CASSLVRLAGAEQYF. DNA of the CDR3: TGTGCCAGCAGCTTAGTGCGACTAGCGGGGGCCGAGCAGTACTTC.

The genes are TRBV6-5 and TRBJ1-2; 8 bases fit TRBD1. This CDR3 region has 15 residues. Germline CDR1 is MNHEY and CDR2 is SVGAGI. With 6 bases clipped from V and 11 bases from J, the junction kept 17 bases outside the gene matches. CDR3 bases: TGTGCCAGCAGCAAGAATTCAGGGACAGGCACTTTTTACACCTTC. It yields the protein CASSKNSGTGTFYTF.

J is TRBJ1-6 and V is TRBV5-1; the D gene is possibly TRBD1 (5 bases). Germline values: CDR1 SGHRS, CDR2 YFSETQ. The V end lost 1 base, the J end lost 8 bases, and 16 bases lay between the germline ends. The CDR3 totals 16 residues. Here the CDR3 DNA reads TGCGCCAGCAGCTTGCGGGAGGGACCCGTAGATTCACCCCTCCACTTT. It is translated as CASSLREGPVDSPLHF.

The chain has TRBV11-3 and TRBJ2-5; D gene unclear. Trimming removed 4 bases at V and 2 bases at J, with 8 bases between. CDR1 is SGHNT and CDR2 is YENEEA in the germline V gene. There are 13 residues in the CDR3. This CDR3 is CASSSGRQETQYF. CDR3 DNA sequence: TGTGCCAGCAGCTCAGGTCGTCAAGAGACCCAGTACTTC.

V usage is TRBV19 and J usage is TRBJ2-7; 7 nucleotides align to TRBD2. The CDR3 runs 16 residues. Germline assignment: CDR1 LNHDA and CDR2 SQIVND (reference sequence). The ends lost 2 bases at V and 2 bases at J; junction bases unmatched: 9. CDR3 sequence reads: CASSITGRGLPYEQYF. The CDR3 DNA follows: TGTGCCAGTAGTATAACTGGGAGGGGACTACCCTACGAGCAGTACTTC.

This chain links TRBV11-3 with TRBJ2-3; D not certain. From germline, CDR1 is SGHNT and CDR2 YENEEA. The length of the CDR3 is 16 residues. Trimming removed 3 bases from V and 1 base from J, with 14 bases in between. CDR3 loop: CASSLSLAEGTDTQYF. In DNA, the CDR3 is TGTGCCAGCAGCTTGTCGTTGGCGGAAGGCACAGATACGCAGTATTTT.

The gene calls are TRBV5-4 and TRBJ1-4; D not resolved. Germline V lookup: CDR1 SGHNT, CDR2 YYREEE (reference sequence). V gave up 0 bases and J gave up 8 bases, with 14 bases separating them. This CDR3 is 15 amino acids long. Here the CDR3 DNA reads TGTGCCAGCAGCTTGGGCGTCTCCACTAGGGAAAAACTGTTTTTT. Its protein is CASSLGVSTREKLFF.

The CDR3 sequence is CSVSPDSSGNTIYF. The CDR3 region has the DNA TGCAGCGTCTCCCCCGACAGCTCTGGAAACACCATATATTTT. The rearrangement uses TRBV29-1 and TRBJ1-3, with a tentative D call TRBD1 (5 bases). CDR3 length equals 14 residues. Trimming took 6 bases from V and 0 from J, leaving 12 bases between them. CDR1 is SQVTM and CDR2 is ANQGSEA in the germline V gene.

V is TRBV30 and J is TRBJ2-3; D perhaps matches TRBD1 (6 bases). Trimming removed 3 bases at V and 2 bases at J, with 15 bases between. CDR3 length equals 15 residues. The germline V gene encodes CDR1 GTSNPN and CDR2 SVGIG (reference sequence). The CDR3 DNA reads TGTGCCTGGAGAGGAGGACAGAGGACCACAGATACGCAGTATTTT. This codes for CAWRGGQRTTDTQYF.

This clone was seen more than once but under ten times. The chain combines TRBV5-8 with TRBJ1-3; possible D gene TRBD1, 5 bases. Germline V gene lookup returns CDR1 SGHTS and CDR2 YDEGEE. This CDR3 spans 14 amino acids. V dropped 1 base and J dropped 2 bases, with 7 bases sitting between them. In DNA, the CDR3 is TGTGCCAGCAGCTTGCCAGGGACTGGAAACACCATATATTTT. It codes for CASSLPGTGNTIYF. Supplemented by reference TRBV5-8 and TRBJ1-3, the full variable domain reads EAGVTQSPTHLIKTRGQQATLRCSPISGHTSVYWYQQALGLGLQFLLWYDEGEERNRGNFPPRFSGRQFPNYSSELNVNALELEDSALYLCASSLPGTGNTIYFGEGSWLTVV.

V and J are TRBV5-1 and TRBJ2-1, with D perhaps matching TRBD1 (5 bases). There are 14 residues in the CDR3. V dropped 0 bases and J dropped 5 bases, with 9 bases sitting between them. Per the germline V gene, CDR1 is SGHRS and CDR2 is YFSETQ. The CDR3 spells CASSLAAGNNEQFF. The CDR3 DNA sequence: TGCGCCAGCAGCTTGGCGGCAGGGAACAATGAGCAGTTCTTC.

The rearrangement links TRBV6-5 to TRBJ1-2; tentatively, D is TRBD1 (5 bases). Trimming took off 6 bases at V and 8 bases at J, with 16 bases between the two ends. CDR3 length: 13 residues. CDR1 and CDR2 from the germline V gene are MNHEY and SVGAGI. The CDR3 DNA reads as TGTGCCAGCAGGGGTACTGGGGGGACCGGCTACACCTTC. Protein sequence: CASRGTGGTGYTF.

Written as DNA, the CDR3 is TGTGCCAGTAGGCACCTGGGGGGAAAAACTGAAGCTTTCTTT. Protein: CASRHLGGKTEAFF. The J gene is TRBJ1-1, the V gene TRBV19, with D possibly matching TRBD1 (5 bases). CDR1 is LNHDA, CDR2 SQIVND, per germline (reference sequence). The CDR3 runs 14 residues. Trimming shortened V by 6 bases and J by 5 bases, and 16 bases separated the two germline ends.

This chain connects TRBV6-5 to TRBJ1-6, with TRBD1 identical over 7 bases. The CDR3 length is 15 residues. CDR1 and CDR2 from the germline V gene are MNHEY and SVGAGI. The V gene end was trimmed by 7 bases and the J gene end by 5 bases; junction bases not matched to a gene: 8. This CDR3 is CASTWTGGDNSPLHF. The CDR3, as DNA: TGTGCCAGCACTTGGACAGGTGGAGATAATTCACCCCTCCACTTT.

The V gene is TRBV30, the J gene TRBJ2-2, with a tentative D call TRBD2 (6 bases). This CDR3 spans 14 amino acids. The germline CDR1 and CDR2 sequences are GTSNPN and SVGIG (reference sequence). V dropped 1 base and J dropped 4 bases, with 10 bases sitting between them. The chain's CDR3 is CAWSGGTFTGELFF. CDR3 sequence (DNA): TGTGCCTGGAGTGGGGGGACTTTCACCGGGGAGCTGTTTTTT.

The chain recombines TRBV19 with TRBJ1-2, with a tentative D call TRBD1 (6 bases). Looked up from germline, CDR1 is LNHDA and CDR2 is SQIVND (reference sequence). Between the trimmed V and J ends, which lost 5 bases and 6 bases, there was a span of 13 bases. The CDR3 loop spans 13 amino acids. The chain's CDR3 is CASSSIQGNGYTF. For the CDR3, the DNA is TGTGCCAGTAGTTCTATACAGGGCAATGGCTACACCTTC.

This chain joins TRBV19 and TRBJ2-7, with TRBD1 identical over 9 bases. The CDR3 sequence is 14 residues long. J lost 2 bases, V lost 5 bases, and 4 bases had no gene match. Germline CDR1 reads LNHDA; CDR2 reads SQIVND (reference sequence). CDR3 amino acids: CASSGTGFPYEQYF. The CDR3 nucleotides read TGTGCCAGTAGTGGGACAGGGTTTCCCTACGAGCAGTACTTC.

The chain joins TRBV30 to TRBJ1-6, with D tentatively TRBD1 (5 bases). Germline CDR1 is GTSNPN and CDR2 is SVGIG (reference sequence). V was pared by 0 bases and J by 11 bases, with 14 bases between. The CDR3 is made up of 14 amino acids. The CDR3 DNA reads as TGTGCCTGGAGTGTAGCAGGGCTGAACACACCCCTCCACTTT. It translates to CAWSVAGLNTPLHF. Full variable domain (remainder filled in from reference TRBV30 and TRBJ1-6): SQTIHQWPATLVQPVGSPLSLECTVEGTSNPNLYWYRQAAGRGLQLLFYSVGIGQISSEVPQNLSASRPQDRQFILSSKKLLLSDSGFYLCAWSVAGLNTPLHFGNGTRLTVT.

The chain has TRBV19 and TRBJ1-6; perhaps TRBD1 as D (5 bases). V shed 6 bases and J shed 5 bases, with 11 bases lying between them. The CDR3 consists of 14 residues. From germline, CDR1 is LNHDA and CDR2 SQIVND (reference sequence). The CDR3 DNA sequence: TGTGCCAGTAGAACAGGACACGATAATTCACCCCTCCACTTT. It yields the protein CASRTGHDNSPLHF.

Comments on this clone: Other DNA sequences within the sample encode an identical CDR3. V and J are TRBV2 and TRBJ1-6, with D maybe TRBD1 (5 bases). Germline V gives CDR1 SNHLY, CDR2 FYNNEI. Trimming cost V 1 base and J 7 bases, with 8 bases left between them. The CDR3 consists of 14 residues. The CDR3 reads CASSEGRVNSPLHF. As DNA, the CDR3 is TGTGCCAGCAGTGAAGGCAGGGTAAATTCACCCCTCCACTTT.

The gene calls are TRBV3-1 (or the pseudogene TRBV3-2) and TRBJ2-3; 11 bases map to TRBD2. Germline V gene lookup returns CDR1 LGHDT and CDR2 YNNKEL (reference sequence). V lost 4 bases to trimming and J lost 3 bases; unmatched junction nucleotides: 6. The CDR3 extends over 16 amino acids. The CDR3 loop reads CASSRNSGGETDTQYF. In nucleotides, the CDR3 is TGTGCCAGCAGCCGAAATAGCGGGGGGGAAACAGATACGCAGTATTTT.